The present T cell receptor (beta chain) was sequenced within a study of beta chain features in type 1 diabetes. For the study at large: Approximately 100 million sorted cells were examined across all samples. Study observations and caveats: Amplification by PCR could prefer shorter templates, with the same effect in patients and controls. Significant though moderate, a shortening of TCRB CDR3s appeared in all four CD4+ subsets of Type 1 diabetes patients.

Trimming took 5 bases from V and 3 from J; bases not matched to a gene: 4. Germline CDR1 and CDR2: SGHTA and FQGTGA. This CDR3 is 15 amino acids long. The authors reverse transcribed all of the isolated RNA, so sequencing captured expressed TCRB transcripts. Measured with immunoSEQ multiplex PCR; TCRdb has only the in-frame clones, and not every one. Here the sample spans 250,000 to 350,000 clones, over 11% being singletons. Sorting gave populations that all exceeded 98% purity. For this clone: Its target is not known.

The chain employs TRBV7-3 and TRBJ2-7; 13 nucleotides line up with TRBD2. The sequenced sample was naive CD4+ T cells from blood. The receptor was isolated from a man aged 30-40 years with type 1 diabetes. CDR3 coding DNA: TGTGCCAGCAGCCCCGGGACTAGCGGGGACTACGAGCAGTACTTC. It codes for CASSPGTSGDYEQYF.